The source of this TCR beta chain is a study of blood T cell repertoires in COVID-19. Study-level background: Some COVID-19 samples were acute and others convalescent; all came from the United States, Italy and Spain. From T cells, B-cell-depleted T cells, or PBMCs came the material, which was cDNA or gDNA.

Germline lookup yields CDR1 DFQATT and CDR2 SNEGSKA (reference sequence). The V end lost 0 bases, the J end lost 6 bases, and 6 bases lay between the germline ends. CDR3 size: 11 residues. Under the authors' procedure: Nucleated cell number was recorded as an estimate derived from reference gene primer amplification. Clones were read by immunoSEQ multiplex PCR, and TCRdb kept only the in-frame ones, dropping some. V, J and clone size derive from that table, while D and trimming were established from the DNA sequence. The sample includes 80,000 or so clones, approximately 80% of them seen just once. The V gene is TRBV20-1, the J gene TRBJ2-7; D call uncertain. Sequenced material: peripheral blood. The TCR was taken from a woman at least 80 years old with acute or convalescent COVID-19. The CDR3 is CSARDSGEQYF. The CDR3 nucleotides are TGCAGTGCTAGAGATTCCGGCGAGCAGTACTTC.